This T cell receptor (beta chain) is drawn from a study of cytomegalovirus exposure and HLA in healthy donors. Study-level background: In a previous analysis, approximately 110 million unique TCR beta sequences were found from about 179 million T cells.

Study-wide points: Owing to their indistinguishability, certain V segments, notably TRBV6-2 and TRBV6-3, were excluded. An assumption of roughly uniform sequencing depth across donors underlay the presence/absence analyses.

As regards this clone: Its antigen is not identified.

60 Vbeta and 13 Jbeta primers were used in PCR. Here immunoSEQ multiplex PCR was the method, and the copy in TCRdb shows in-frame clones only, minus some. The sample has 77,000 or so clones, roughly 84% seen once. Germline assignment: CDR1 SGHTA and CDR2 FQGNSA. Deletions cut 4 bases from V and 7 bases from J, with 14 bases between. The CDR3 is made up of 13 amino acids. The sample comprised PBMCs. The receptor's source is a man between 65 and 79 years old in good health and CMV-seropositive. This chain uses TRBV7-2 with TRBJ2-7; perhaps TRBD2 as D (5 bases). The CDR3 DNA is TGTGCCAGCAGCTCCGACTATTCGGGTGAGCAGTACTTC. Its translation is CASSSDYSGEQYF.